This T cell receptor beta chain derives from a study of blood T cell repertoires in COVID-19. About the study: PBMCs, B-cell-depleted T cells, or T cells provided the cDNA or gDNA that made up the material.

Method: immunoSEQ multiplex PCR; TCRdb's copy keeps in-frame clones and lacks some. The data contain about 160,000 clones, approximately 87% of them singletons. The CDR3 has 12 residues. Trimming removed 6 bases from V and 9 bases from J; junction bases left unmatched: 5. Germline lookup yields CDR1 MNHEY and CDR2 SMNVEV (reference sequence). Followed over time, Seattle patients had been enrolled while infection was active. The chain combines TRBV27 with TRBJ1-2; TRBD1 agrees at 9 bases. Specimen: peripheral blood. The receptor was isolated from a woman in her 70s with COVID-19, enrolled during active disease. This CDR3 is CASRGTGNRYTF. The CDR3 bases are TGTGCCAGCAGGGGGACAGGGAATCGCTACACCTTC.